This T cell receptor (beta chain) was observed in a study of control samples from healthy donors and cancer patients. V was trimmed by 4 bases and J by 6 bases, leaving 6 bases between them. CDR3 length: 11 residues. Produced via immunoSEQ multiplex PCR; TCRdb's table is partial and in-frame only. The repertoire holds 30,000 or so clones, approximately 94% seen once, with about 6.9% in the top ten. The TCR comes from a man aged 55-75 years in good health. The sequenced sample consisted of blood. The chain couples TRBV12-3 or TRBV12-4 to TRBJ1-2; the D gene is possibly TRBD1 (6 bases). The CDR3 DNA reads as TGTGCCAGCAGTTCAGGGGATGGCTACACCTTC. As protein: CASSSGDGYTF.